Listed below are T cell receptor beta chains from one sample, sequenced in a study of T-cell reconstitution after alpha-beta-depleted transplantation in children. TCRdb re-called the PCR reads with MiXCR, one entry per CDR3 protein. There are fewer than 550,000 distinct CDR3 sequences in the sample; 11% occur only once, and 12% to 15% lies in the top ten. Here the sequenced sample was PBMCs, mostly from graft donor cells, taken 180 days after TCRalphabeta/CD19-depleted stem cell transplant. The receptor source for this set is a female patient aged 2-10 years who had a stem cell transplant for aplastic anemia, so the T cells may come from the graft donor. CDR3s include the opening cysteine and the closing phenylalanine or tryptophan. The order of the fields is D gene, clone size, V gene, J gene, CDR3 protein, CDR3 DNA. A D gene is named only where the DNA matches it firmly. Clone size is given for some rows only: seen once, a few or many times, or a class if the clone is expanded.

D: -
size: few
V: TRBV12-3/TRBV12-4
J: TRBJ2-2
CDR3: CASAFFGNTGELFF
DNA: TGTGCCAGCGCCTTCTTCGGGAACACCGGGGAGCTGTTTTTT

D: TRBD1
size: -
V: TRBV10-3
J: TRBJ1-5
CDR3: CASGGTDSNQPQHF
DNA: TGTGCCAGTGGGGGGACAGATAGCAATCAGCCCCAGCATTTT

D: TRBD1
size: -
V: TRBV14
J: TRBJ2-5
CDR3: CASSLNRGRGETQYF
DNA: TGTGCCAGCAGCCTCAACAGGGGGCGAGGAGAGACCCAGTACTTC

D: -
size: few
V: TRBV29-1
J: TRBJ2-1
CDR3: CSVGIYNEQFF
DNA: TGCAGCGTCGGGATTTACAATGAGCAGTTCTTC

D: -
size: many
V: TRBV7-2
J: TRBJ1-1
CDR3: CASSLVPTGPNTEAFF
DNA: TGTGCCAGCAGCTTAGTCCCTACAGGGCCGAACACTGAAGCTTTCTTT

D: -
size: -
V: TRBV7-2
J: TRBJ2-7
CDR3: CASSPEFSSYEQYF
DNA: TGTGCCAGCAGCCCAGAATTTAGCTCCTACGAGCAGTACTTC

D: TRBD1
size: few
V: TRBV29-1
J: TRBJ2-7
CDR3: CSVERRAPWGQGSYEQYF
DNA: TGCAGCGTTGAACGACGGGCCCCCTGGGGACAGGGATCCTACGAGCAGTACTTC

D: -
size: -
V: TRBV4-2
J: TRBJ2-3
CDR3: CASSQRGRAGPRTDTQYF
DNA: TGTGCCAGCAGCCAAAGGGGACGTGCGGGTCCACGCACAGATACGCAGTATTTT

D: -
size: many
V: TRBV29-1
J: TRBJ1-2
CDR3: CSVVGSTSGGYTF
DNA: TGCAGCGTTGTGGGGTCGACCAGCGGGGGCTACACCTTC

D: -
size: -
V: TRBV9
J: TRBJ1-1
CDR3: CASSVTTSPNTEAFF
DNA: TGTGCCAGCAGCGTAACAACATCTCCGAACACTGAAGCTTTCTTT

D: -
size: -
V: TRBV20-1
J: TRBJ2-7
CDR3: CSAKERTAQYF
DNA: TGCAGTGCTAAGGAACGCACCGCGCAGTACTTC

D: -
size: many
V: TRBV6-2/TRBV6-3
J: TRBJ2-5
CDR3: CASSYRRRQVQETQYF
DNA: TGTGCCAGCAGTTACCGACGCCGACAGGTCCAAGAGACCCAGTACTTC

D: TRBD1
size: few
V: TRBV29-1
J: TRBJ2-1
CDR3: CRTGGAHNEQFF
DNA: TGCAGGACAGGGGGCGCCCACAATGAGCAGTTCTTC

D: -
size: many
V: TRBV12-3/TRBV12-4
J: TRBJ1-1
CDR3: CASSLGGLMNTEAFF
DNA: TGTGCCAGCAGTTTAGGGGGGCTTATGAACACTGAAGCTTTCTTT

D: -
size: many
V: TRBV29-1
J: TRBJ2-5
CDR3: CSVEEYGTQYF
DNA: TGCAGCGTTGAAGAATATGGGACCCAGTACTTC

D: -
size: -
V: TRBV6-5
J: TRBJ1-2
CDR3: CASSYSSRGTHYGYTF
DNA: TGTGCCAGCAGTTACTCTTCCAGGGGAACCCACTATGGCTACACCTTC

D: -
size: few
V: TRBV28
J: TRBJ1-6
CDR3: CASSLLDRSSPLHF
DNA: TGTGCCAGCAGTTTACTCGACAGGTCCTCACCCCTCCACTTT

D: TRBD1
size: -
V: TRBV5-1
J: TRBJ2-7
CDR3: CASSPGTGRSYEQYF
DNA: TGCGCCAGCAGCCCTGGGACAGGGCGCTCCTACGAGCAGTACTTC

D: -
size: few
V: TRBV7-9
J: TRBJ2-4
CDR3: CASSLDGAAKNIQYF
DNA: TGTGCCAGCAGCTTAGATGGGGCTGCCAAAAACATTCAGTACTTC

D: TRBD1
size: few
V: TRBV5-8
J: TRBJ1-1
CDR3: CASSEGTGGYTEAFF
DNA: TGTGCCAGCAGCGAGGGGACAGGGGGCTACACTGAAGCTTTCTTT

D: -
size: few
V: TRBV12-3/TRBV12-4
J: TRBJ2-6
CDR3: CASSYGSSGANVLTF
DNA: TGTGCCAGCAGTTACGGTAGCTCTGGGGCCAACGTCCTGACTTTC

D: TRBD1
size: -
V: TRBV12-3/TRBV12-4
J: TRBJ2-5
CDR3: CASSLKGQGASVRRETQYF
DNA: TGTGCCAGCAGTTTAAAGGGACAGGGGGCCTCCGTTCGCAGGGAGACCCAGTACTTC

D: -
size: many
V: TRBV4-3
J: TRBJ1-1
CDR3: CASSHGQYMNTEAFF
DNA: TGCGCCAGCAGCCACGGACAGTACATGAACACTGAAGCTTTCTTT

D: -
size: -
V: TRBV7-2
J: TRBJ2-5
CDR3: CASSFAPGSWQETQYF
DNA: TGTGCCAGCAGCTTCGCGCCCGGGAGTTGGCAAGAGACCCAGTACTTC

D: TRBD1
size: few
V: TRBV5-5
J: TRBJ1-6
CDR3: CASSFQTGVGSPLHF
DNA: TGTGCCAGCAGCTTTCAGACAGGGGTTGGTTCACCCCTCCACTTT

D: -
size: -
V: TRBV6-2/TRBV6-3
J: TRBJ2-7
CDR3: CASTLVAASYEQYF
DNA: TGTGCCAGCACCCTCGTGGCGGCCTCCTACGAGCAGTACTTC

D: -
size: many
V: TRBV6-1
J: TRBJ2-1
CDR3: CASNRAEQFF
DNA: TGTGCCAGCAATAGAGCGGAGCAGTTCTTC

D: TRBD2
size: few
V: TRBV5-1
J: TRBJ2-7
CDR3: CASSLGTSGTSYEQYF
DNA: TGCGCCAGCAGCTTGGGGACTAGCGGGACCTCCTACGAGCAGTACTTC

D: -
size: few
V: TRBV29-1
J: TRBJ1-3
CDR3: CSVSTSSGNTIYF
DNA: TGCAGCGTCTCGACAAGCTCTGGAAACACCATATATTTT

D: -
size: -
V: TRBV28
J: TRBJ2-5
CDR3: CASSIHGQETQYF
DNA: TGTGCCAGCAGTATTCACGGCCAAGAGACCCAGTACTTC

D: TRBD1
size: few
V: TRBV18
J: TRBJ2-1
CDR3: CASSPGDRVLQFF
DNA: TGTGCCAGCTCACCAGGAGACAGGGTCTTACAGTTCTTC

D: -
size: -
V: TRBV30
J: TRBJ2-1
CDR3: CAWSIFSYNEQFF
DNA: TGTGCCTGGAGTATCTTCTCCTACAATGAGCAGTTCTTC

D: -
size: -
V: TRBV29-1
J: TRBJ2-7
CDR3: CILPNGQRLLDEQYF
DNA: TGCATCCTACCGAACGGACAGCGCCTCCTGGACGAGCAGTACTTC

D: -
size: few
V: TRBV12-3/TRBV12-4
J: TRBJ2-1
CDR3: CASSPETYNEQFF
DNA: TGTGCCAGCAGCCCCGAAACTTACAATGAGCAGTTCTTC

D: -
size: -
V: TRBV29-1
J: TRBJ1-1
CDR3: CSVESASNKGEAAFF
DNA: TGCAGCGTTGAGTCCGCTAGTAACAAGGGGGAGGCCGCTTTCTTT

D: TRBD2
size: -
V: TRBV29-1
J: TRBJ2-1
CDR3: CSSGGNEQFF
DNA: TGCAGCTCGGGGGGGAATGAGCAGTTCTTC

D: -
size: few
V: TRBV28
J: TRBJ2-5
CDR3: CASSLPAIQETQYF
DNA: TGTGCCAGCAGTTTACCGGCGATCCAAGAGACCCAGTACTTC

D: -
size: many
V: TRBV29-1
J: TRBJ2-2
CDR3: CSVEGGAAGELFF
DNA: TGCAGCGTTGAAGGGGGAGCCGCCGGGGAGCTGTTTTTT

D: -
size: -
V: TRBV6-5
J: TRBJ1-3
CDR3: CASSYSSPGGHGNTIYF
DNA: TGTGCCAGCAGTTACTCGAGTCCCGGGGGACATGGAAACACCATATATTTT